This T cell receptor beta chain is from a study of regulatory T cells in long-lasting Graves disease. This sample's time point: newly diagnosed GD, antithyroid drugs for less than 3 months. There was RNA extracted from PBMCs, and the TCR library was made from it. Germline loops: CDR1 SEHNR, CDR2 FQNEAQ (reference sequence). Trimming shortened V by 3 bases and J by 0 bases, and 9 bases separated the two germline ends. The CDR3 is 14 amino acids. At least ten counts were recorded for this clonotype. iRepertoire HTBI primers and Arm-PCR of CDR3 regions built TCR beta libraries. In TCRdb, the multiplex PCR reads were re-called with MiXCR into one record per CDR3 protein. The sample yields hundreds of thousands of distinct CDR3 sequences, approximately 15% seen once. The same specimen was also included in a second study, on T cells in Graves' hyperthyroidism and ophthalmopathy.

J is TRBJ2-7 and V is TRBV7-9; D is ambiguous. The origin of this receptor is a man between 35 and 55 years old with Graves disease. Sample: peripheral blood mononuclear cells (PBMCs), taken at new diagnosis, from a patient treated with antithyroid drugs. This CDR3 reads CASSFTVSSYEQYF. The DNA of the CDR3 is TGTGCCAGCAGCTTTACGGTTAGCTCCTACGAGCAGTACTTC.